Detailed here is one T cell receptor beta chain. No antigen is known for it. A junction end diverges from the germline sequence, so it may reflect a read error. Including the terminal cysteine and phenylalanine, the CDR3 comprises 13 residues. Only the CDR3 region is kept as DNA, spanning 39 bases read in frame from base 1. CDR1 SSHAT and CDR2 FNYEAQ are derived from the germline V gene (reference sequence). TCR beta CDR3 regions were amplified from genomic DNA by bias-controlled multiplex PCR with the immunoSEQ v3 hsTCRB kit. An Illumina NextSeq 500 was used to sequence the TCR libraries, reaching approximately 2 million read pairs at survey level or about 4.5-6 million at deep level. The paper's processing steps were these. V, D and J genes were assigned, non-productive sequences were removed, and clonality was reported by immunoSEQ Analyzer software. Repertoires of infused TIL and blood were compared using productive Simpson clonality and the Morisita overlap index of productive TRB rearrangements. Not all clones reach the TCRdb copy of this immuneACCESS table, which keeps in-frame sequences only. Checked studies attribute under half of the gap to unresolved V genes and leave the rest unexplained. The V and J calls and the clone size are those of that table, but D and trimming were determined from the DNA. The sample table shows 25,000 to 30,000 clones, and roughly two thirds are seen once. Approximately 7.3% of the sample belongs to the ten largest clones.

This entry comes from a study of TIL therapy for anti-PD-1-resistant metastatic lung cancer listed by TCRdb under 2021. Study-level background: Among the enrolled patients, the median age was nearly 55 years (range about 35-75), and the median tumor PD-L1 proportion score was roughly 6.4%. Across the cohort, whole-exome sequencing showed a median non-synonymous tumor mutation burden of about 1.6 mutations per megabase. Clonotypes were tracked across tumor, expanded TIL product and serial blood samples by T cell receptor beta sequencing of tumor and peripheral blood. Most of the cohort had lung adenocarcinoma, a handful of tumors were EGFR-mutant and two were ALK-rearranged, and half of the patients were current or former smokers. Points the paper makes about the study in general: Higher clonality and lower diversity were observed in expanded TIL cultures than in baseline intratumoral T cells (median clonality around 6% vs 30%, p < 0.0001). Generalizability was limited because the cohort was highly selected, with more treatment-naive, never-smoker and oncogene-addicted patients included than is typical. Clonal turnover during TIL culture was high, and many clones enriched in the product were not detected in the baseline tumor, suggesting clonal contraction instead of faithful expansion. The study protocol defined all tumor marker inferences as exploratory.

In the paper's terms, the time point label means: pre-treatment sample, taken before nivolumab and TIL therapy. The baseline tumor samples, taken from the same resection that was used to grow TIL, were excised metastases, most often pleural nodules or supraclavicular lymph nodes. Before any PD-1/PD-L1 blockade was given, tumors were harvested, nivolumab was then administered, and patients who progressed went on to receive lymphodepletion, an infusion of expanded TIL, and IL-2. Between late 2017 and 2020, a dual-center phase I trial enrolled adults who had stage 4 NSCLC. Samples were obtained from a single-arm, open-label phase I trial in which tumor-infiltrating lymphocyte therapy with nivolumab was evaluated in advanced non-small cell lung cancer. For each resected tumor, portions were snap-frozen in liquid nitrogen and kept at -80 degrees C. Using laser-capture macrodissection, tumor regions of interest were selected on H&E sections, then pulverized into around 16 mg aliquots and extracted using Qiagen Allprep kits.

This chain is built from TRBV7-7 and TRBJ2-5, and possibly TRBD2, on 6 matching bases. This clonotype originated in a person between 30 and 79 years old with non-small cell lung cancer. The sequencing here drew on tumor tissue, taken at baseline. The DNA sequence is given as TGTGCTAGCAGCTTGCGGGGAGGAGAGACCCAGTACTTC. Its product reads: CASSLRGGETQYF.